This TCR beta chain comes out of a study of blood T cell repertoires in COVID-19. The data were produced by immunoSEQ multiplex PCR, yet TCRdb's version contains in-frame clones alone and is incomplete. The sample holds a few hundred thousand clones, 65% to 85% seen once. The CDR3 contains 15 residues. With 5 bases removed from V and 0 bases from J, the gap between germline ends came to 13 bases. CDR1 SGHTA and CDR2 FQGTGA come from the germline V gene. The chain combines TRBV7-3 with TRBJ1-1, with a possible D match to TRBD1 (5 bases). The source is a woman in her forties with acute COVID-19. Sample: PBMCs or T cells enriched from blood (not recorded which). CDR3 bases: TGTGCCAGCAGCCTAGGAGGGGCCATGAACACTGAAGCTTTCTTT. The encoded protein is CASSLGGAMNTEAFF.